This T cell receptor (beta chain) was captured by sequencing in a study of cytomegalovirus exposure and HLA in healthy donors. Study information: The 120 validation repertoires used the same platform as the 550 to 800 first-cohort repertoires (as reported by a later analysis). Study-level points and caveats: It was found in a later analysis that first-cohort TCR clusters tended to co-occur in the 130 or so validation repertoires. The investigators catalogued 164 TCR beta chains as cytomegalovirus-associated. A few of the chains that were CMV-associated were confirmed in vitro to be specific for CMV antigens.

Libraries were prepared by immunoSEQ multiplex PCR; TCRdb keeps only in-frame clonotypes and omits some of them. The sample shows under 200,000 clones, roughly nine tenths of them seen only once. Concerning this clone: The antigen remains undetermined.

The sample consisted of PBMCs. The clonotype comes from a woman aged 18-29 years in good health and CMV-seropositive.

CDR3 in DNA: TGTGCCAGCAGTTTCTCAGGGGGGAACACCATATATTTT. This sequence encodes CASSFSGGNTIYF. V usage is TRBV28 and J usage is TRBJ1-3; TRBD1 matches at 7 bases. V dropped 3 bases and J dropped 7; count of bases not matched to a gene: 3. The CDR3 spans 13 residues. Germline V lookup: CDR1 MDHEN, CDR2 SYDVKM.